This entry lists 22 T cell receptor beta chains sequenced from one sample in a study of T cell repertoires in cytomegalovirus infection. These receptors' targets are unknown. MiXCR, applied by TCRdb to the reads, yields one record per CDR3 protein. The table records about 890,000 distinct CDR3 sequences, 25% to 40% of them present only once. This sample comprised cultured CD8+ T cells from PBMCs, obtained from culture after CMV antigen stimulation. The source of these receptors is a human donor in good health (CMV status not recorded). Some clones in this sample may be carry-over from other donors' samples.

There are a few counts of this clonotype. The genes are TRBV7-3 and TRBJ2-3; TRBD1 might be the D (6 bases). V gave up 5 bases and J gave up 2 bases, with 11 bases separating them. The CDR3 has 14 amino acids. Germline V gives CDR1 SGHTA, CDR2 FQGTGA. CDR3 bases: TGTGCCAGCAGCCAAAGGGGGTTCACAGATACGCAGTATTTT. As protein: CASSQRGFTDTQYF. Complete variable domain (other parts from reference TRBV7-3 and TRBJ2-3): GAGVSQTPSNKVTEKGKYVELRCDPISGHTALYWYRQSLGQGPEFLIYFQGTGAADDSGLPNDRFFAVRPEGSVSTLKIQRTERGDSAVYLCASSQRGFTDTQYFGPGTRLTVL.

Only one count was recorded for this clonotype. The rearrangement joins TRBV12-3 or TRBV12-4 to TRBJ1-4; TRBD1 might be the D (6 bases). This CDR3 has 16 amino acids. V lost 6 bases to trimming and J lost 0 bases, with 14 bases between them. In DNA, the CDR3 is TGTGCCAGCAGAGGGTGGGGGCCCCCAACTAATGAAAAACTGTTTTTT. Its translation is CASRGWGPPTNEKLFF.

CDR3 amino acids: CATSSHRGHEVIQYF. Here the CDR3 DNA reads TGTGCCACCAGCAGTCACAGGGGGCATGAAGTCATTCAGTACTTC. The rearrangement uses TRBV15 and TRBJ2-4, with TRBD1 matching over 9 bases. This CDR3 region has 15 residues. From germline, CDR1 is LNHNV and CDR2 YYDKDF (reference sequence). Trimming removed 3 bases from V and 9 bases from J; junction bases left unmatched: 9.

The chain couples TRBV29-1 to TRBJ1-2; 10 bases map to TRBD1. Germline values: CDR1 SQVTM, CDR2 ANQGSEA. The CDR3 covers 12 residues. The V segment lost 8 bases and the J segment 6 bases; nucleotides outside the gene matches: 6. CDR3 coding DNA: TGCAGCATTCTGGACAGGGGGGATGGCTACACCTTC. Protein: CSILDRGDGYTF.

Comments on this clonotype: With a much larger clone just one base away, this may be a read error. J is TRBJ1-1 and V is TRBV7-8, with 7 bases that match TRBD1. Germline CDR1 reads SGHVS; CDR2 reads FQNEAQ. The CDR3 runs to 16 residues. The DNA for the CDR3 is TGTGCCAGCAGCATAGCGCGGACAGGCGCTAACACTGAAGCTTTCTTT. It yields the protein CASSIARTGANTEAFF.

This chain uses TRBV27 with TRBJ1-4, with 8 bases aligning to TRBD1. The CDR3 contains 15 residues. V trimming: 4 bases; J trimming: 6 bases; junction bases outside the gene matches: 7. Looked up from germline, CDR1 is MNHEY and CDR2 is SMNVEV (reference sequence). CDR3 bases: TGTGCCAGCAGTTCTACGACAGGGGTGGATGAAAAACTGTTTTTT. Translating gives CASSSTTGVDEKLFF.

The chain has TRBV6-6 and TRBJ1-2, with D unclear. Trimming shortened V by 0 bases and J by 0 bases, and 14 bases separated the two germline ends. Germline values: CDR1 MNHNY, CDR2 SVGAGI (reference sequence). The CDR3 extends over 17 amino acids. CDR3 DNA: TGTGCCAGCAGTTACTCCCCGGTCGCAGGCCCTAACTATGGCTACACCTTC. This codes for CASSYSPVAGPNYGYTF.

This clonotype occurred a few times. The chain uses TRBV6-6 and TRBJ2-1; 10 nucleotides agree with TRBD2. With 4 bases clipped from V and 10 bases from J, the junction kept 10 bases outside the gene matches. CDR3 length: 15 residues. The V gene's germline CDR1 is MNHNY and CDR2 SVGAGI (reference sequence). CDR3 protein: CASSFKRGGLSEQFF. CDR3 in DNA: TGTGCCAGCAGTTTTAAGCGGGGGGGCCTTTCCGAGCAGTTCTTC.

Ten or more counts support this clonotype. The chain uses TRBV4-1 and TRBJ1-2; D is undetermined. The CDR3 has 13 residues. Trimming removed 4 bases at V and 0 bases at J, with 6 bases between. Germline V CDR1 and CDR2: MGHRA, YSYEKL. The CDR3 DNA is TGCGCCAGCAGCCCCGGAGCTAACTATGGCTACACCTTC. Its protein is CASSPGANYGYTF.

This clonotype has ten or more counts. The genes are TRBV7-9 and TRBJ1-1; D might be TRBD1 (5 bases). Germline-derived CDR1 and CDR2 are SEHNR and FQNEAQ (reference sequence). Trimming removed 5 bases from V and 3 bases from J, with 10 bases in between. The CDR3 is made up of 13 amino acids. The CDR3 sequence: CASSRGFDTEAFF. Written as DNA, the CDR3 is TGTGCCAGCAGCAGGGGTTTTGACACTGAAGCTTTCTTT. The complete variable domain, with remaining parts taken from reference TRBV7-9 and TRBJ1-1, reads DTGVSQNPRHKITKRGQNVTFRCDPISEHNRLYWYRQTLGQGPEFLTYFQNEAQLEKSRLLSDRFSAERPKGSFSTLEIQRTEQGDSAMYLCASSRGFDTEAFFGQGTRLTVV.

This clonotype has only a few counts. A much larger clone differs by one base, so this may be a read error. V is TRBV9 and J is TRBJ1-2, with no clear D. Trimming took off 6 bases at V and 4 bases at J, with 7 bases between the two ends. Germline loops: CDR1 SGDLS, CDR2 YYNGEE. The CDR3 consists of 11 residues. CDR3 amino acids: CASMGSYGYTF. DNA of the CDR3: TGTGCCAGCATGGGGAGCTATGGCTACACCTTC.

This clonotype was seen many times. This chain connects TRBV6-1 to TRBJ1-2; 7 bases line up with TRBD1. This CDR3 has 14 amino acids. V gave up 5 bases and J gave up 7 bases; unmatched junction bases: 10. Germline V lookup: CDR1 MNHNS, CDR2 SASEGT. The CDR3 loop is CASSKGTVRSGYTF. CDR3 nucleotides: TGTGCCAGCAGTAAGGGGACAGTTAGGAGTGGCTACACCTTC.

In regard to this clonotype: This sequence may be a read error, since a much larger clone differs from it by one base. The genes are TRBV5-1 and TRBJ2-1, with 10 bases matching TRBD1. The ends lost 7 bases at V and 9 bases at J; junction bases unmatched: 10. CDR1 and CDR2 from the germline V gene are SGHRS and YFSETQ. The CDR3 runs 14 residues. CDR3 residues: CASSPGQGLVEQFF. For the CDR3, the DNA is TGCGCCAGCTCCCCGGGACAGGGGTTGGTTGAGCAGTTCTTC.

For the CDR3, the DNA is TGCGCCAGCAGCTCAGATATCCCCGGGACAGGGAGTAACTATGGCTACACCTTC. It specifies CASSSDIPGTGSNYGYTF. The chain employs TRBV4-1 and TRBJ1-2, with TRBD1 matching over 9 bases. Germline loops: CDR1 MGHRA, CDR2 YSYEKL. The CDR3 has 18 residues. V lost 5 bases to trimming and J lost 1 base; unmatched junction nucleotides: 14.

This clonotype was seen only a few times. The chain employs TRBV4-3 and TRBJ1-2; perhaps TRBD1 as D (5 bases). This CDR3 is built from 16 residues. The germline gives CDR1 LGHNA, CDR2 YSLEER. Trimming took 0 bases from V and 4 from J, leaving 15 bases between them. CDR3 residues: CASSQETGVYLYGYTF. The DNA for the CDR3 is TGCGCCAGCAGCCAAGAAACAGGCGTCTATCTCTATGGCTACACCTTC.

The gene calls are TRBV6-5 and TRBJ2-2; D tentatively reads TRBD1 or TRBD2 (6 bases each). Germline V gene sequence: CDR1 MNHEY, CDR2 SVGAGI. This CDR3 spans 16 amino acids. The V and J ends lost 5 bases and 8 bases respectively, with 21 bases between them. CDR3 coding DNA: TGTGCCAGCAGTCCAGAGGGGGTAGGAGGGGGAGGGGAGCTGTTTTTT. It translates to CASSPEGVGGGGELFF.

This clonotype appeared a few times. The V and J genes are TRBV19 and TRBJ1-6; TRBD1 agrees at 9 bases. After removal of 6 bases from V and 7 bases from J, the junction contained 10 bases not matched to a gene. The CDR3 spans 16 residues. CDR1 is LNHDA, CDR2 SQIVND, per germline (reference sequence). CDR3 residues: CASRPPGQGMNSPLHF. For the CDR3, the DNA is TGTGCCAGTAGGCCCCCCGGACAGGGGATGAATTCACCCCTCCACTTT.

V gene TRBV7-9 combines with J gene TRBJ2-1; D unresolved. The CDR3 runs to 14 residues. Germline CDR1 SEHNR, CDR2 FQNEAQ (reference sequence). The ends were cut back, 7 bases at V and 0 bases at J, with 10 bases in the middle. The CDR3 DNA is TGTGCCAGCACCCCCGGCACCTCCTACAATGAGCAGTTCTTC. The encoded protein is CASTPGTSYNEQFF.

This clonotype was counted ten times or more. The gene calls are TRBV11-2 and TRBJ2-2, with a tentative D call TRBD2 (7 bases). The germline V gene encodes CDR1 SGHAT and CDR2 FQNNGV. V was pared by 5 bases and J by 5 bases, with 15 bases between. The CDR3 extends over 15 amino acids. The CDR3 is CASSPSGGITGELFF. CDR3 sequence (DNA): TGTGCCAGCAGCCCCTCGGGGGGCATAACCGGGGAGCTGTTTTTT. Filled out from reference TRBV11-2 and TRBJ2-2, the complete variable domain reads EAGVAQSPRYKIIEKRQSVAFWCNPISGHATLYWYQQILGQGPKLLIQFQNNGVVDDSQLPKDRFSAERLKGVDSTLKIQPAKLEDSAVYLCASSPSGGITGELFFGEGSRLTVL.

The chain carries TRBV27 and TRBJ1-2; D remains unclear. The germline V gene encodes CDR1 MNHEY and CDR2 SMNVEV (reference sequence). V dropped 7 bases and J dropped 0 bases, with 9 bases sitting between them. The CDR3 extends over 13 amino acids. CDR3 DNA: TGTGCCAGCAAACCGGGAGCTAACTATGGCTACACCTTC. This encodes CASKPGANYGYTF.

In its sample, this clonotype was seen a few times. The J gene is TRBJ2-3, the V gene TRBV7-8, with a tentative D call TRBD1 (6 bases). The V end was cut by 1 base, the J end by 0 bases, with 14 bases between. This CDR3 region has 17 residues. Germline loops: CDR1 SGHVS, CDR2 FQNEAQ. The CDR3 here is CASSLDSGTRSTDTQYF. DNA of the CDR3: TGTGCCAGCAGCTTAGATAGTGGGACACGTAGCACAGATACGCAGTATTTT.

This clonotype occurred many times. The rearrangement joins TRBV7-8 to TRBJ2-3; D not certain. The CDR3 has 15 residues. The V and J ends lost 6 bases and 2 bases respectively, with 15 bases between them. Germline V CDR1 and CDR2: SGHVS, FQNEAQ. The CDR3 DNA reads TGTGCCAGCAGAACCCCGTCCCAGCACACAGATACGCAGTATTTT. Translated, it gives CASRTPSQHTDTQYF.